Given below is one T cell receptor beta chain in context. Its cognate antigen is unknown. Genomic DNA acted as the template from which TCR beta VDJ combination and CDR3 sequence profiling were carried out. From the reads, TCRdb called clonotypes with MiXCR, one entry per CDR3 protein. The sample records some 410,000 distinct CDR3 sequences, 60% to 80% being singletons. The data are from a study of CD8+CD57+ T cells in acquired aplastic anemia. Study-wide background: The mean DNA yield obtained from sorted CD4+ and CD8+ cells came to approximately 3.2 ug.

Study-wide results and caveats: Any difference that existed in CD8+ Simpson's diversity between patients and controls was not significant.

CDR3 length: 14 residues. Germline V gene lookup returns CDR1 ENHRY and CDR2 SYGVKD. Material for sequencing was sorted CD4+, CD8+, or CD8+CD57+ T cells (not recorded which) from PBMCs. The receptor was derived from a human donor in good health, serving as a control. V gene TRBV10-3 combines with J gene TRBJ1-4; D call uncertain. The end of the DNA aligns better with TRBJ1-5, so the J call may be wrong. Here the CDR3 reads CAISEAVSNQKQHF. Here the CDR3 DNA reads TGTGCCATCAGTGAGGCGGTAAGCAATCAAAAACAGCATTTT.